This T cell receptor beta chain was recovered during a study of TIL therapy for anti-PD-1-resistant metastatic lung cancer. As for the study in general: Most patients had lung adenocarcinoma; several tumors were EGFR-mutant, two ALK-rearranged; half smoked currently or formerly. Study-wide results and limits: The cohort had more treatment-naive, never-smoker and oncogene-addicted patients than typical.

Time point defined: pre-treatment sample, taken before nivolumab and TIL therapy. In the case of this clone: The antigen remains unidentified.

The immunoSEQ assay was v3. Profiled with immunoSEQ multiplex PCR; TCRdb holds only in-frame clones, not every one. This sample carries approximately 20,000 clones, around 79% of them seen once, and the ten largest clones take around 7%. This CDR3 is built from 14 residues. Trimming shortened V by 3 bases and J by 3 bases, and 11 bases separated the two germline ends. CDR1 and CDR2 from the germline V gene are MNHEY and SVGAGI. The chain couples TRBV6-5 to TRBJ1-1; no reliable D call. This TCR derives from a person aged 25 to 85 with non-small cell lung cancer. Sample: blood, taken at baseline. The DNA of the CDR3 is TGTGCCAGCAGTTATGGCGGGAGGGACACTGAAGCTTTCTTT. It encodes CASSYGGRDTEAFF.